The clone carrying this TCR beta chain has more than one count but fewer than ten. The antigen remains unidentified. This entry belongs to a study of CD8 T cells in ankylosing spondylitis. General study results and limits: Seemingly distinctive of ankylosing spondylitis blood was a TCR beta motif formed by eight highly homologous variants.

The V end was cut by 6 bases, the J end by 0 bases, with 12 bases between. This CDR3 is built from 15 residues. Per germline, CDR1 SEHNR and CDR2 FQNEAQ (reference sequence). TCRdb analysed the 5' RACE reads with MiXCR anew, one entry per CDR3 protein. The table shows roughly 370,000 distinct CDR3 sequences, with around 24% occurring only once. This TCR was recovered from a male donor with ankylosing spondylitis. Sequencing input: blood, either unsorted or a sorted T cell fraction (not recorded which). The chain links TRBV7-9 to TRBJ1-3, with D hard to call. In DNA, the CDR3 is TGTGCCAGCAGGCTACCGGGAGGCTCTGGAAACACCATATATTTT. It codes for CASRLPGGSGNTIYF.